The 15 T cell receptor beta chains listed next were all sequenced from one sample in a study of naive and memory T cell subsets. The library had UMIs added by 3' ligation of an oligonucleotide to TCR cDNA. Four PCR rounds used nested alpha and beta constant region primers plus the SP2 primer. TCRdb passed the 5' RACE reads through MiXCR, listing each CDR3 protein once. The table lists about 62,000 distinct CDR3 sequences, more than 6% of them singletons, with roughly 19% in the top ten. The receptors here all came from a female donor in good health.

The chain has TRBV5-4 and TRBJ1-2; 9 bases agree with TRBD1. The J segment lost 2 bases and the V segment lost 0 bases, leaving 2 bases of the junction unmatched. Germline lookup yields CDR1 SGHNT and CDR2 YYREEE (reference sequence). The CDR3 totals 15 residues. CDR3 DNA sequence: TGTGCCAGCAGCTTGGGGGGGACAGGGAACTATGGCTACACCTTC. Protein sequence: CASSLGGTGNYGYTF.

Only a few counts were recorded for this clonotype. V usage is TRBV19 and J usage is TRBJ1-4, with 7 positions matching TRBD1. V gave up 6 bases and J gave up 3 bases; unmatched junction bases: 4. Germline-derived CDR1 and CDR2 are LNHDA and SQIVND (reference sequence). The CDR3 sequence is 14 residues long. The CDR3 reads CASRTGLPNEKLFF. CDR3 sequence (DNA): TGTGCCAGTAGGACAGGGCTTCCTAATGAAAAACTGTTTTTT.

In its sample, this clonotype was seen once. CDR3 sequence: CASSFRSPGERARAEAFF. CDR3 nucleotides: TGCGCCAGCAGCTTTAGATCGCCAGGGGAGCGGGCACGTGCTGAAGCTTTCTTT. The chain carries TRBV5-1 and TRBJ1-1; maybe TRBD1 (6 bases). CDR3 length: 18 residues. Germline V gene data show CDR1 as SGHRS and CDR2 as YFSETQ. Trimming took 2 bases from V and 6 from J, leaving 26 bases between them.

This clonotype has a count of ten or more. The gene calls are TRBV25-1 and TRBJ1-6, with D uncertain. Looked up from germline, CDR1 is MGHDK and CDR2 is SYGVNS. Trimming removed 6 bases at V and 10 bases at J, with 10 bases between. CDR3 size: 12 residues. The CDR3 DNA follows: TGTGCCAGCAGCGAAATGGGCTCACCCCTCCACTTT. Amino acid sequence: CASSEMGSPLHF.

This clonotype was counted a few times. The rearrangement uses TRBV28 and TRBJ1-1, with a weak D call TRBD1 (5 bases). The CDR3 runs 15 residues. Deletions cut 6 bases from V and 3 bases from J, with 17 bases between. Germline loops: CDR1 MDHEN, CDR2 SYDVKM. CDR3 loop: CASRRGSGSDTEAFF. The DNA of the CDR3 is TGTGCCAGCAGGCGTGGTTCAGGGAGTGACACTGAAGCTTTCTTT.

This chain connects TRBV2 to TRBJ1-1; no reliable D call. Germline loops: CDR1 SNHLY, CDR2 FYNNEI. The CDR3 is 14 amino acids. The V end was cut by 2 bases, the J end by 0 bases, with 7 bases between. The CDR3 bases are TGTGCCAGCAGTGAAAGAGACTTGAACACTGAAGCTTTCTTT. Translated, it gives CASSERDLNTEAFF.

In this sample, this clonotype turned up many times. This chain links TRBV20-1 with TRBJ1-1, with no clear D. The CDR3 has 17 amino acids. Trimming removed 2 bases from V and 0 bases from J, with 19 bases in between. Germline loops: CDR1 DFQATT, CDR2 SNEGSKA (reference sequence). In DNA, the CDR3 is TGCAGTGCTAGACGGATCAACACGAACCTCCTGAACACTGAAGCTTTCTTT. Amino acids: CSARRINTNLLNTEAFF.

The sample holds a few counts of this clonotype. This rearrangement joins TRBV29-1 to TRBJ1-1; tentatively, D is TRBD1 (5 bases). Germline V gene sequence: CDR1 SQVTM, CDR2 ANQGSEA. Trimming removed 3 bases at V and 4 bases at J, with 12 bases between. The CDR3 totals 13 residues. CDR3 sequence: CSVDQGLGTEAFF. CDR3 DNA: TGCAGCGTTGATCAGGGACTGGGCACTGAAGCTTTCTTT.

This clonotype occurred a few times. In nucleotides, the CDR3 is TGTGCCAGCAGTGTCGTCAGGGGCGGAGGTGAGCAGTTCTTC. It yields the protein CASSVVRGGGEQFF. This chain uses TRBV2 with TRBJ2-1; D possibly corresponds to TRBD1 (6 bases). CDR1 is SNHLY, CDR2 FYNNEI, per germline. The CDR3 consists of 14 residues. V lost 4 bases and J lost 9, with 16 bases in between.

This clonotype was counted only a few times. J is TRBJ2-7 and V is TRBV10-3; D might be TRBD1 or TRBD2, each matching 5 bases. The CDR3 has 13 amino acids. The germline V and J ends were trimmed by 6 bases and 3 bases, with 12 bases remaining between them. Germline V gene lookup returns CDR1 ENHRY and CDR2 SYGVKD. CDR3 coding DNA: TGTGCCATCAGCCTGACAGAGGGCTACGAGCAGTACTTC. This codes for CAISLTEGYEQYF.

The rearrangement joins TRBV10-3 to TRBJ2-7; D is unclear. This CDR3 comprises 12 residues. Germline V gene data show CDR1 as ENHRY and CDR2 as SYGVKD. Trimming pared 3 bases from V and 4 bases from J, leaving 7 bases between. The CDR3 DNA reads TGTGCCATCAGTGATCAAGGGTACGAGCAGTACTTC. Its translation: CAISDQGYEQYF.

This clonotype was observed many times. The chain uses TRBV29-1 and TRBJ1-5; D ambiguous. The ends were cut back, 5 bases at V and 7 bases at J, with 15 bases in the middle. Germline V gene data show CDR1 as SQVTM and CDR2 as ANQGSEA. The CDR3 covers 13 residues. The CDR3 DNA reads as TGCAGCGTTATGGTGTATCCGGACCAGCCCCAGCATTTT. It yields the protein CSVMVYPDQPQHF.

This clonotype was seen a few times. The chain carries TRBV7-9 and TRBJ1-1; D remains ambiguous. The CDR3 is 13 residues long. Per germline, CDR1 SEHNR and CDR2 FQNEAQ (reference sequence). The V end was cut by 0 bases, the J end by 0 bases, with 2 bases between. The CDR3 sequence: CASSLALNTEAFF. CDR3 bases: TGTGCCAGCAGCTTAGCACTGAACACTGAAGCTTTCTTT.

The chain couples TRBV28 to TRBJ2-7; the D gene is possibly TRBD2 (6 bases). Between the trimmed V and J ends, which lost 6 bases and 2 bases, there was a span of 26 bases. The CDR3 has 18 amino acids. Germline CDR1 is MDHEN and CDR2 is SYDVKM. Written as DNA, the CDR3 is TGTGCCAGCAGACTCGCTGCGGTGGTCCGGGGAGGCCCCTACGAGCAGTACTTC. Its protein product is CASRLAAVVRGGPYEQYF.

The V and J genes are TRBV19 and TRBJ2-6; D unresolved. The CDR3 runs to 15 residues. Germline V CDR1 and CDR2: LNHDA, SQIVND (reference sequence). Trimming took off 1 base at V and 0 bases at J, with 4 bases between the two ends. The CDR3 bases are TGTGCCAGTAGTATAGTAAGCTCTGGGGCCAACGTCCTGACTTTC. This translates into CASSIVSSGANVLTF.